The 12 T cell receptor beta chains listed next were all sequenced from one sample in a study of cytomegalovirus exposure and HLA in healthy donors. Researchers ran the PCR with 60 Vbeta and 13 Jbeta primers. Sequencing used immunoSEQ multiplex PCR; TCRdb keeps in-frame clones, though not all of them. The repertoire holds over 65,000 clones, with approximately 80% as singletons. Source material: PBMCs. These receptors were collected from a human donor in good health.

The chain is built from TRBV9 and TRBJ2-7, with TRBD2 identical over 8 bases. From germline, CDR1 is SGDLS and CDR2 YYNGEE. The CDR3 covers 14 residues. Germline trimming cut 0 bases from V and 4 bases from J; bases unmatched to any gene: 3. In nucleotides, the CDR3 is TGTGCCAGCAGCGTAGCGGCTAGCGGGTACGAGCAGTACTTC. This sequence encodes CASSVAASGYEQYF.

V usage is TRBV9 and J usage is TRBJ1-3; the D gene is possibly TRBD1 (5 bases). The CDR3 loop spans 16 amino acids. Trimming removed 4 bases from V and 1 base from J, with 15 bases in between. The germline V gene has CDR1 SGDLS and CDR2 YYNGEE. This chain's CDR3 is CASSPGPELSGNTIYF. The DNA for the CDR3 is TGTGCCAGCAGCCCAGGGCCGGAGCTTTCTGGAAACACCATATATTTT.

The chain couples TRBV5-8 to TRBJ2-7; D remains unclear. Trimming stripped 4 bases from V and 3 bases from J, with 2 bases between. Germline CDR1 SGHTS, CDR2 YDEGEE. This CDR3 is built from 10 residues. As DNA, the CDR3 is TGTGCCAGCAGCCACTACGAGCAGTACTTC. Its translation is CASSHYEQYF.

This clone was observed at least ten times. The genes are TRBV27 and TRBJ1-5; a possible D gene is TRBD1 (5 bases). In germline, CDR1 is MNHEY, CDR2 SMNVEV (reference sequence). V was clipped by 3 bases and J by 8 bases, with 14 bases between them. The CDR3 sequence is 14 residues long. The CDR3 nucleotides are TGTGCCAGCAGTTTGACCAGGGAATCAGAGCCCCAGCATTTT. It yields the protein CASSLTRESEPQHF.

V is TRBV11-1 and J is TRBJ2-7, with D tentatively TRBD1 (5 bases). Germline-derived CDR1 and CDR2 are SGHAT and FQDESV (reference sequence). The CDR3 runs 15 residues. Trimming left V 1 base short and J 2 bases short, with 12 bases between. The chain's CDR3 is CASSLVGRGTYEQYF. The CDR3 DNA is TGTGCCAGCAGCTTAGTGGGAAGGGGAACCTACGAGCAGTACTTC.

The chain joins TRBV6-5 to TRBJ2-5, with D tentatively TRBD1 (6 bases). This CDR3 region has 11 residues. The germline V gene encodes CDR1 MNHEY and CDR2 SVGAGI. The V end was cut by 6 bases, the J end by 8 bases, with 10 bases between. CDR3 sequence (DNA): TGTGCCAGCAGCCGCAGGGGTACCCAGTACTTC. It specifies CASSRRGTQYF.

Concerning this clone itself: An end of the junction differs from the germline gene, which may be a read error. V is TRBV5-8 and J is TRBJ1-2, with a tentative D call TRBD1 (6 bases). Germline CDR1 and CDR2: SGHTS and YDEGEE. There are 14 residues in the CDR3. This chain's CDR3 is CASSWEGGRGGYPF. The CDR3 DNA sequence: TGTGCCAGCAGCTGGGAGGGGGGAAGAGGCGGCTACCCCTTC.

The genes are TRBV6-6 and TRBJ1-5, with 7 bases that match TRBD1. The V and J ends lost 2 bases and 3 bases, in that order; junction bases with no gene match: 4. Germline assignment: CDR1 MNHNY and CDR2 SVGAGI (reference sequence). The CDR3 has 15 amino acids. The CDR3, as DNA: TGTGCCAGCAGTTACATAGGGGGCAACAATCAGCCCCAGCATTTT. It specifies CASSYIGGNNQPQHF.

This clone was counted a single time. The chain has TRBV6-1 and TRBJ2-2; 7 bases fit TRBD1. Unmatched junction bases numbered 5, after V lost 6 bases and J lost 7 bases. This CDR3 region has 13 residues. CDR1 and CDR2 from the germline V gene are MNHNS and SASEGT. The CDR3 region is CASRRQGNGELFF. The CDR3 nucleotides read TGTGCCAGCAGGAGACAGGGTAACGGGGAGCTGTTTTTT.

The chain is built from TRBV15 and TRBJ2-5; TRBD1 matches at 7 bases. The germline gives CDR1 LNHNV, CDR2 YYDKDF (reference sequence). The CDR3 contains 16 residues. The ends lost 3 bases at V and 4 bases at J; junction bases unmatched: 11. CDR3 sequence: CATSSHQRGPRETQYF. The CDR3 DNA sequence: TGTGCCACCAGCAGTCACCAGAGGGGGCCCCGAGAGACCCAGTACTTC.

The rearrangement joins TRBV7-8 to TRBJ2-1, with 10 positions matching TRBD2. V trimming: 1 base; J trimming: 9 bases; junction bases outside the gene matches: 6. CDR1 is SGHVS and CDR2 is FQNEAQ in the germline V gene. CDR3 length equals 15 residues. DNA for the CDR3: TGTGCCAGCAGCTTAGGGAGCGGGGGGGTATTTGAGCAGTTCTTC. This encodes CASSLGSGGVFEQFF.

V is TRBV7-2 and J is TRBJ2-7; 7 nucleotides match TRBD1. CDR3 length: 15 residues. Germline assignment: CDR1 SGHTA and CDR2 FQGNSA. Unmatched junction bases numbered 11, after V lost 5 bases and J lost 4 bases. DNA for the CDR3: TGTGCCAGCAGCGGAGGACAGGACCTACGGTACGAGCAGTACTTC. It is translated as CASSGGQDLRYEQYF.